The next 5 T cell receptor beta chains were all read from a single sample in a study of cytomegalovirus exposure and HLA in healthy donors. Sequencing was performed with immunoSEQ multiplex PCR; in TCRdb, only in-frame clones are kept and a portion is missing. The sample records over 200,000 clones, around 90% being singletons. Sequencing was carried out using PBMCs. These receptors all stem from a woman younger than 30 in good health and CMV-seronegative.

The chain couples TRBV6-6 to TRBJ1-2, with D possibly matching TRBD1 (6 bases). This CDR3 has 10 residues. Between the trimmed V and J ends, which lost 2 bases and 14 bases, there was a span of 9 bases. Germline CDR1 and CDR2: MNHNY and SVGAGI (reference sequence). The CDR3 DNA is TGTGCCAGCAGTTACACCGGGACAACCTTC. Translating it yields CASSYTGTTF.

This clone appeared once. In DNA, the CDR3 is TGCAGCGTTGATTTTGGGCGGGCCAGCCATGAAAAACTGTTTTTT. It encodes CSVDFGRASHEKLFF. The chain couples TRBV29-1 to TRBJ1-4; D call uncertain. With 3 bases removed from V and 6 bases from J, the gap between germline ends came to 17 bases. The germline V gene has CDR1 SQVTM and CDR2 ANQGSEA. There are 15 residues in the CDR3.

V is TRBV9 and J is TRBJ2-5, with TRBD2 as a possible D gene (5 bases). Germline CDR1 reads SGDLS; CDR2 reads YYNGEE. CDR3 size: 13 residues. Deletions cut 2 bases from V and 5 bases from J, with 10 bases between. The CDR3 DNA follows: TGTGCCAGCAGCGTCGGACTTTTGGAGACCCAGTACTTC. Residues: CASSVGLLETQYF.

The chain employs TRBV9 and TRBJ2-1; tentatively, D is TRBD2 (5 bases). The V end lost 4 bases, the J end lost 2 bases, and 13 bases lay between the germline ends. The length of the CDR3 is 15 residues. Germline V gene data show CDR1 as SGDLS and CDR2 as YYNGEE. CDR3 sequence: CASSPDERTYNEQFF. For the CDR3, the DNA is TGTGCCAGCAGCCCAGACGAGCGGACCTACAATGAGCAGTTCTTC.

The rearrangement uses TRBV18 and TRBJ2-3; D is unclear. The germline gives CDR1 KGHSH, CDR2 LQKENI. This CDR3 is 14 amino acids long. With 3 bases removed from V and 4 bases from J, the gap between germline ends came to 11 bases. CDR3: CASSPPDNSDTQYF. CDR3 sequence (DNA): TGTGCCAGCTCACCCCCCGACAATTCAGATACGCAGTATTTT.